This entry is about one T cell receptor beta chain. What it binds is not known. The donors, all healthy, were Caucasians living in Russia, aged roughly 6 to 95. The record originates from a study of blood T cells in healthy people across ages. CDR1 and CDR2 from the germline V gene are DFQATT and SNEGSKA (reference sequence). CDR3 size: 13 residues. The ends lost 6 bases at V and 5 bases at J; junction bases unmatched: 7. Findings of the study overall: Whereas aged donors had fewer naive CD4+ cells, long-lived donors had more of them and higher diversity.

The use of a sample-barcoded 5' primer and a J-beta primer mix characterized a second PCR of about 7 to 12 cycles. With 12 random nucleotides, a template-switch adaptor tagged each individual cDNA molecule. TCRdb reprocessed the 5' RACE reads via MiXCR and lists one record per CDR3 protein. The data contain 1.6 million or so distinct CDR3 sequences, almost 35% of them singletons. This rearrangement joins TRBV20-1 to TRBJ2-3; TRBD1 agrees at 8 bases. The material sequenced was blood. This clonotype originated in a young woman in good health. The CDR3 loop reads CSAYRGARDTQYF. The CDR3 bases are TGCAGTGCCTACAGGGGGGCAAGAGATACGCAGTATTTT.